The table lists the clone carrying this TCR beta chain with a count of one. This sample is part of a study of tumor and adjacent non-tumor tissue in lung cancer. Per germline, CDR1 DFQATT and CDR2 SNEGSKA (reference sequence). Trimming removed 6 bases from V and 7 bases from J, with 16 bases in between. The CDR3 spans 12 residues. This sample's RNA came from whole unsorted tissue. Three rounds of nested PCR, following a modified ARM-PCR protocol, produced the TCRbeta library. One entry per CDR3 protein results from TCRdb running MiXCR on the multiplex PCR reads. The repertoire includes 70,000 to 90,000 distinct CDR3 sequences, 75% to 90% of them detected once, and 10% to 15% sits in the top ten.

V gene TRBV20-1 combines with J gene TRBJ2-7; D possibly corresponds to TRBD1 (6 bases). This TCR was recovered from a woman in her forties or fifties with non-small cell lung cancer. Material for sequencing was lung tumor tissue. In DNA form, the CDR3 reads TGCAGTGCCACTGGACAGATGAAGGAGCAGTACTTC. Translation gives CSATGQMKEQYF.